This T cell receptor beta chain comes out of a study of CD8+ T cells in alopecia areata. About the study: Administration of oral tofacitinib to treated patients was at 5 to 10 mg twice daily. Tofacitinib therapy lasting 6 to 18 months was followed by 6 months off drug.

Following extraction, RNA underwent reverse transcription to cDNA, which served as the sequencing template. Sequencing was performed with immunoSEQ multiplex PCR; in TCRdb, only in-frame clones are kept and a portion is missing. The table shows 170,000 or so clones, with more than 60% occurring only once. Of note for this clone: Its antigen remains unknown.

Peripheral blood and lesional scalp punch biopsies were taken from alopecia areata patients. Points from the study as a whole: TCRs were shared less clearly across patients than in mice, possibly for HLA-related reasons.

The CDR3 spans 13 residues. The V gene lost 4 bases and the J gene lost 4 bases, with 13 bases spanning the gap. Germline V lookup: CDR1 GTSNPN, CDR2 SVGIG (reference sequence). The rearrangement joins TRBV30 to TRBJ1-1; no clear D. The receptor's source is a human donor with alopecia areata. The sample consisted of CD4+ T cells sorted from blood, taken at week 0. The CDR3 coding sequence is TGTGCCTGGACATTCGCGGGGTTCACTGAAGCTTTCTTT. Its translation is CAWTFAGFTEAFF.